The clone carrying this T cell receptor beta chain was picked up a small number of times. A junction boundary mismatches the germline segment, possibly from a read error. Each CDR3 protein is one row after TCRdb ran MiXCR on the RT-PCR reads. The table includes hundreds of thousands of distinct CDR3 sequences, around 14% detected once. This CDR3 contains 16 residues. The germline V gene has CDR1 MNHNS and CDR2 SASEGT. These data come from a study of response to subunit inactivated influenza vaccine. The rearrangement uses TRBV6-1 and TRBJ2-2; 13 nucleotides align to TRBD2. The TCR comes from a man aged 50 or older who received an inactivated influenza vaccine. Sample: PBMCs from blood, taken 14 to 15 days before vaccination. The CDR3 loop is CASREATSGGPGELFF. In nucleotides, the CDR3 is TGTGCCAGCAGAGAAGCGACTAGCGGGGGGCCCGGGGAGCTGTTTTTT.